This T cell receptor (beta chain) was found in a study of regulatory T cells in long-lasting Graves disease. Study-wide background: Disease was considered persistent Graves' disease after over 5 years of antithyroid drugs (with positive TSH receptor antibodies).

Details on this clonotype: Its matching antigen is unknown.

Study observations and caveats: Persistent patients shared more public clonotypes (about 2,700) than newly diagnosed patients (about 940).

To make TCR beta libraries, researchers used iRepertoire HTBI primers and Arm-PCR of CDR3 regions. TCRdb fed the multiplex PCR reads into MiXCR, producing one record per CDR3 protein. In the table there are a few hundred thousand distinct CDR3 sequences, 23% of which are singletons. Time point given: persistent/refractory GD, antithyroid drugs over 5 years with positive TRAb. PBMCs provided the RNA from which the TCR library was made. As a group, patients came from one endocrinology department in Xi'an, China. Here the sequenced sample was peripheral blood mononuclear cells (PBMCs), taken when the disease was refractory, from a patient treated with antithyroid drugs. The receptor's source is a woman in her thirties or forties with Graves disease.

The CDR3 bases are TGTGCCAGTAGTTGGGACATCCTGAGCTCCTACGAGCAGTACTTC. Translation gives CASSWDILSSYEQYF. This rearrangement joins TRBV19 to TRBJ2-7, with TRBD1 as a possible D gene (6 bases). The germline V gene encodes CDR1 LNHDA and CDR2 SQIVND (reference sequence). V gave up 5 bases and J gave up 0 bases, with 14 bases separating them. The CDR3 contains 15 residues. Supplemented by reference TRBV19 and TRBJ2-7, the full variable domain reads DGGITQSPKYLFRKEGQNVTLSCEQNLNHDAMYWYRQDPGQGLRLIYYSQIVNDFQKGDIAEGYSVSREKKESFPLTVTSAQKNPTAFYLCASSWDILSSYEQYFGPGTRLTVT.